This T cell receptor beta chain appears in the sequencing data of a study of T cell changes during pregnancy in multiple sclerosis. This clone was picked up one time. CDR1 and CDR2 from the germline V gene are SGHVS and FNYEAQ. Unmatched junction bases numbered 8, after V lost 6 bases and J lost 1 base. The CDR3 consists of 16 residues. Sequencing was performed with immunoSEQ multiplex PCR; in TCRdb, only in-frame clones are kept and a portion is missing. The sample includes under 70,000 clones, approximately 90% of them seen just once. This rearrangement joins TRBV7-6 to TRBJ2-3, with 9 bases matching TRBD2. The clonotype comes from a female donor with multiple sclerosis, enrolled in a pregnancy study. Source: CD4+ T cells from peripheral blood mononuclear cells, taken in the first trimester of pregnancy. In DNA, the CDR3 is TGTGCCAGCAGTTCCGCGGGGGGGCCTGGCACAGATACGCAGTATTTT. It encodes CASSSAGGPGTDTQYF.